A selection of T cell receptor beta chains follows, all from one sample in a study of HIV-infected patients and healthy controls. TCRdb re-analysed the 5' RACE reads in MiXCR, keeping a single row per CDR3 protein. The table shows approximately 15,000 distinct CDR3 sequences, with around 5.5% occurring only once. Source material: blood. These receptors came from an adult in good health. CDR3s include the opening cysteine and the closing phenylalanine or tryptophan. D genes are given only for firm matches. Size tells how often a clone was seen (once, few, many) or the class of an expanded clone, and some rows leave it out.

clone_size,v_call,d_call,j_call,cdr3_aa,cdr3_nt
many,TRBV28,NA,TRBJ2-3,CASSWTGVSTDTQYF,TGTGCCAGCAGCTGGACGGGGGTTAGCACAGATACGCAGTATTTT
many,TRBV4-1,TRBD1,TRBJ1-5,CASSQDKTGLSNQPQHF,TGCGCCAGCAGCCAAGATAAGACAGGGTTAAGCAATCAGCCCCAGCATTTT
many,TRBV6-5,NA,TRBJ2-3,CASSKLGGHGDTQYF,TGTGCCAGCAGTAAACTGGGGGGGCATGGAGATACGCAGTATTTT
many,TRBV20-1,TRBD2,TRBJ2-7,CSALKYLTSGFSYEQYF,TGCAGTGCTCTGAAGTACCTGACTAGCGGGTTCTCCTACGAGCAGTACTTC
NA,TRBV7-2,NA,TRBJ2-3,CASSPKAITDTQYF,TGTGCCAGCAGCCCCAAAGCCATCACAGATACGCAGTATTTT
many,TRBV6-4,TRBD1,TRBJ2-2,CASRDREDTGELFF,TGTGCCAGTCGGGACAGGGAGGACACCGGGGAGCTGTTTTTT
many,TRBV28,TRBD1,TRBJ2-5,CASSLGGQGETQYF,TGTGCCAGCAGTTTAGGGGGACAGGGCGAGACCCAGTACTTC
many,TRBV7-2,TRBD2,TRBJ2-3,CASSRLAGVPDTQYF,TGTGCCAGCAGTCGTTTAGCGGGGGTTCCAGATACGCAGTATTTT
many,TRBV6-1,NA,TRBJ2-7,CASRVERYEQYF,TGTGCCAGCAGGGTCGAACGGTACGAGCAGTACTTC
many,TRBV7-9,NA,TRBJ1-1,CATPTTGSNTEAFF,TGTGCCACCCCCACAACAGGGAGTAACACTGAAGCTTTCTTT
few,TRBV5-1,NA,TRBJ2-5,CASSSYRETQYF,TGCGCCAGCAGCTCCTACCGGGAGACCCAGTACTTC
medium-sized,TRBV6-2/TRBV6-3,NA,TRBJ2-2,CANRDSNTGELFF,TGTGCCAACCGGGACTCGAACACCGGGGAGCTGTTTTTT
many,TRBV29-1,NA,TRBJ1-2,CSVVSPGRGTYGYTF,TGCAGCGTTGTAAGTCCCGGCAGGGGAACCTATGGCTACACCTTC
few,TRBV28,NA,TRBJ2-7,CASSLGFTYEQYF,TGTGCCAGCAGTTTGGGATTTACCTACGAGCAGTACTTC
NA,TRBV20-1,TRBD1,TRBJ1-2,CSARDDTGGFGYTF,TGCAGTGCTAGAGATGACACAGGGGGTTTTGGCTACACCTTC
many,TRBV29-1,NA,TRBJ2-3,CSVAGVTRTDTQYF,TGCAGCGTTGCCGGTGTCACACGCACAGATACGCAGTATTTT
many,TRBV19,TRBD1,TRBJ1-1,CASSTDRGSTEAFF,TGTGCCAGTAGTACCGACAGGGGTTCCACTGAAGCTTTCTTT
many,TRBV7-2,TRBD2,TRBJ2-3,CASSSDTSGGMSTDTQYF,TGTGCCAGCAGCTCAGATACTAGCGGGGGGATGAGCACAGATACGCAGTATTTT
many,TRBV10-3,TRBD1,TRBJ1-1,CAISGTGGMNTEAFF,TGTGCCATCAGTGGGACAGGGGGGATGAACACTGAAGCTTTCTTT
many,TRBV6-1,TRBD1,TRBJ1-5,CASRGLGTGVGPQHF,TGTGCCAGCAGAGGTTTAGGGACAGGCGTCGGGCCCCAGCATTTT
many,TRBV3-1,TRBD1,TRBJ1-2,CASSQEQALGDRIYGYTF,TGTGCCAGCAGCCAAGAGCAAGCTTTAGGGGACAGGATTTATGGCTACACCTTC
many,TRBV5-1,NA,TRBJ2-7,CASSSGQRRFEQYF,TGCGCCAGCAGCTCTGGACAGCGACGGTTCGAGCAGTACTTC
many,TRBV19,NA,TRBJ2-3,CASSIFYTSTDTQYF,TGTGCCAGTAGTATTTTCTACACTAGCACAGATACGCAGTATTTT
many,TRBV29-1,TRBD1,TRBJ1-2,CSVQESGTGFYGYTF,TGCAGCGTGCAAGAATCCGGGACAGGGTTCTATGGCTACACCTTC
many,TRBV6-2/TRBV6-3,TRBD1,TRBJ1-2,CASSYSPTRDRGGRGYTF,TGTGCCAGCAGTTATTCCCCTACCCGGGACAGGGGAGGAAGAGGCTACACCTTC
many,TRBV15,NA,TRBJ1-2,CATSRDRRIGSYGYTF,TGTGCCACCAGCAGAGATCGGCGGATCGGAAGCTATGGCTACACCTTC
many,TRBV6-2/TRBV6-3,NA,TRBJ1-1,CASSYQDGWKGTEAFF,TGTGCCAGCAGTTACCAGGACGGATGGAAAGGCACTGAAGCTTTCTTT
many,TRBV9,NA,TRBJ1-5,CASSQAGVGQPQHF,TGTGCCAGCAGCCAAGCGGGTGTCGGGCAGCCCCAGCATTTT
NA,TRBV20-1,NA,TRBJ1-5,CSVQGNSNQPQHF,TGCAGTGTGCAGGGAAATAGCAATCAGCCCCAGCATTTT
many,TRBV28,TRBD1,TRBJ2-7,CASSFAGTGSSYEQYF,TGTGCCAGCAGTTTTGCGGGGACAGGGAGTTCCTACGAGCAGTACTTC
few,TRBV2,NA,TRBJ1-3,CASSDGALSGNTIYF,TGTGCCAGCAGTGACGGAGCTCTCTCTGGAAACACCATATATTTT
many,TRBV6-6,NA,TRBJ1-1,CASSELENTEAFF,TGTGCCAGCAGTGAACTCGAAAACACTGAAGCTTTCTTT
many,TRBV30,TRBD1,TRBJ2-1,CAWSTGYGNEQFF,TGTGCCTGGTCGACAGGGTACGGCAATGAGCAGTTCTTC
NA,TRBV12-5,NA,TRBJ2-1,CASGPGLSFNEQFF,TGTGCTAGTGGACCGGGACTGTCGTTTAATGAGCAGTTCTTC
medium-sized,TRBV18,NA,TRBJ1-2,CASSPGRRTLEGYTF,TGTGCCAGCTCACCTGGACGCCGGACACTTGAAGGCTACACCTTC
many,TRBV7-3,NA,TRBJ2-3,CASSLRISTDTQYF,TGTGCCAGCAGCTTAAGGATCTCCACAGATACGCAGTATTTT
few,TRBV20-1,NA,TRBJ1-4,CSAKLRGARIGKLFF,TGCAGTGCTAAACTCAGGGGTGCGAGGATCGGAAAACTGTTTTTT
many,TRBV6-5,NA,TRBJ2-3,CASSYGLGRDTQYF,TGTGCCAGCAGTTACGGTCTGGGTCGAGATACGCAGTATTTT
medium-sized,TRBV29-1,NA,TRBJ1-3,CSVRSTSGSGTPKEDSGNTIYF,TGCAGCGTTCGAAGTACGTCGGGATCCGGGACTCCAAAAGAGGACTCTGGAAACACCATATATTTT
NA,TRBV11-2,NA,TRBJ1-5,CASSLEGIGSQPQHF,TGTGCCAGCAGCTTAGAGGGGATAGGCTCTCAGCCCCAGCATTTT